One and the same sample provided the 7 T cell receptor beta chains below, sequenced in a study of T cell clonality in common variable immunodeficiency. Clones were read by immunoSEQ multiplex PCR, and TCRdb kept only the in-frame ones, dropping some. The data show roughly 60,000 clones, with none appearing a single time. The sequencing input was peripheral blood mononuclear cells. The receptor source for this set is a person aged 18-70 years in good health.

This clone was recorded at least ten times. The CDR3 end is not reached by the read, which stops 3 residues before it; the germline J gene fills it in. The chain couples TRBV20-1 to TRBJ2-1; 12 bases map to TRBD2. The germline gives CDR1 DFQATT, CDR2 SNEGSKA (reference sequence). The V and J ends lost 1 base and 3 bases, in that order; junction bases with no gene match: 7. The CDR3 consists of 17 residues. Incomplete CDR3 DNA: TGCAGTGCTAGAGGGGCTAGCGGGAGGGCCAACTACAATGAG. The encoded protein is CSARGASGRANYNE. The whole CDR3 sequence is CSARGASGRANYNEQFF.

This clone showed up many times. The read ends 3 residues early relative to the CDR3; the germline J gene fills the gap. The chain couples TRBV11-3 to TRBJ2-1, with D unclear. Trimming pared 3 bases from V and 8 bases from J, leaving 11 bases between. In germline, CDR1 is SGHNT, CDR2 YENEEA. This CDR3 has 13 amino acids. Partial CDR3 DNA: TGTGCCAGCAGCTTCCTGCTGGGCGATGAG. Protein: CASSFLLGDE. The entire CDR3 reads CASSFLLGDEQFF.

This clone was observed many times. The sequenced fragment ends 3 residues before the CDR3 boundary, so the rest is inferred from the germline J gene. The chain combines TRBV18 with TRBJ2-3; D unclear. V lost 0 bases and J 0 bases, leaving 7 bases between the germline ends. The CDR3 spans 15 residues. The germline gives CDR1 KGHSH, CDR2 LQKENI. The CDR3 bases that were read are TGTGCCAGCTCACCACCGGGCGCTAGCACAGATACG. Amino acid sequence: CASSPPGASTDT. The entire CDR3 protein is CASSPPGASTDTQYF.

At least ten counts were recorded for this clone. The read is 3 residues too short to cover the CDR3 end, so that end is filled in from the germline J gene. The chain uses TRBV10-3 and TRBJ1-1; TRBD1 agrees at 7 bases. V trimming: 7 bases; J trimming: 3 bases; junction bases outside the gene matches: 5. Looked up from germline, CDR1 is ENHRY and CDR2 is SYGVKD. The CDR3 is 13 residues long. CDR3 bases read: TGTGCCATCACCAGACAGGGCGACACTGAA. Encoded protein: CAITRQGDTE. The CDR3, in full, reads CAITRQGDTEAFF.

This clone appeared many times. With the read ending 3 residues before the CDR3 end, the germline J gene is used to fill in that end. The chain uses TRBV5-1 and TRBJ2-3; possibly TRBD1 for D (6 bases). The CDR3 runs to 15 residues. V was shortened by 4 bases and J by 3 bases, with 15 bases between the two germline ends. Germline V CDR1 and CDR2: SGHRS, YFSETQ. CDR3 DNA (partial): TGCGCCAGCAGCACAGCAATGAGGGGGACAGATACG. This encodes CASSTAMRGTDT. In full, the CDR3 reads CASSTAMRGTDTQYF.

This clone showed up many times. With the read ending 3 residues before the CDR3 end, the germline J gene is used to fill in that end. This same CDR3 is encoded by further DNA sequences in the sample. The chain combines TRBV13 with TRBJ1-5; D remains unclear. The CDR3 has 13 residues. The germline V gene encodes CDR1 PRHDT and CDR2 FYEKMQ (reference sequence). Trimming shortened V by 1 base and J by 5 bases, and 6 bases separated the two germline ends. Partial CDR3 DNA: TGTGCCAGCAGCTTAGACCGCGATCAGCCC. Translated, it gives CASSLDRDQP. The CDR3 in its entirety is CASSLDRDQPQHF.

This clone occurred many times. The read ends 3 residues shy of where the CDR3 ends; the end is completed using the germline J gene. The chain is built from TRBV6-1 and TRBJ2-4; D possibly corresponds to TRBD1 (5 bases). The CDR3 runs to 15 residues. Germline CDR1 reads MNHNS; CDR2 reads SASEGT. V was trimmed by 1 base and J by 4 bases, leaving 11 bases between them. The CDR3 bases that were read are TGTGCCAGCAGTGAAGGGGTGGGGCAGAAAAACATT. Protein: CASSEGVGQKNI. In full, the CDR3 is CASSEGVGQKNIQYF.